This T cell receptor (beta chain) originates from a study of cytomegalovirus exposure and HLA in healthy donors. 60 Vbeta and 13 Jbeta primers were used in PCR. Repertoires were generated with immunoSEQ multiplex PCR, while TCRdb's copy carries only in-frame clones and drops some. Of about 77,000 clones in the sample, roughly four fifths are singletons; the top ten hold 3.5% to 5.5%. Notes on the study in general: Some TCR beta chains (over 150 of them) were listed as cytomegalovirus-associated. In vitro checks showed that a few CMV-associated chains really do target CMV antigens. Another analysis was done later, and it associated roughly 15,000 TCR beta sequences with HLA alleles at 0.05 false discovery rate. Prior analysis indicated that the majority of TCR beta V segments exhibited productivity approximately 87% or approximately 30% of the time.

V lost 4 bases, J lost 2 bases, and 10 bases lay in between. The V gene's germline CDR1 is GTSNPN and CDR2 SVGIG (reference sequence). This CDR3 is built from 13 residues. Comment on this clone: The antigen is not known.

The V gene is TRBV30, the J gene TRBJ2-3; D possibly corresponds to TRBD2 (6 bases). The clonotype comes from a man aged 40-55 years in good health and CMV-seronegative. The source material was PBMCs. The CDR3 DNA sequence: TGTGCCTGGACTCAGCGGGCCACAGATACGCAGTATTTT. This sequence encodes CAWTQRATDTQYF.